The 25 T cell receptor beta chains reported below all come from one sample, sequenced in a study of T-cell memory formation after mild COVID-19. TCRdb fed the 5' RACE reads into MiXCR, producing one record per CDR3 protein. The sample lists approximately 50,000 distinct CDR3 sequences; over 8.5% were seen once. Sequenced: PBMCs or a T cell subset sorted from them (not recorded which). These receptors came from an adult woman who had mild COVID-19 (a few samples of this study predate the infection). Cell type and time point are not known.

This clonotype showed up many times. J is TRBJ2-1 and V is TRBV7-3; TRBD2 matches at 11 bases. V trimming: 0 bases; J trimming: 6 bases; junction bases outside the gene matches: 1. The CDR3 is 15 amino acids. The germline CDR1 and CDR2 sequences are SGHTA and FQGTGA. Written as DNA, the CDR3 is TGTGCCAGCAGCTTAACCGGGACTAGCGGCAATGAGCAGTTCTTC. This gives the protein CASSLTGTSGNEQFF. Together with reference TRBV7-3 and TRBJ2-1, the CDR3 gives the full variable domain: GAGVSQTPSNKVTEKGKYVELRCDPISGHTALYWYRQSLGQGPEFLIYFQGTGAADDSGLPNDRFFAVRPEGSVSTLKIQRTERGDSAVYLCASSLTGTSGNEQFFGPGTRLTVL.

This clonotype was seen at least ten times. The gene calls are TRBV6-1 and TRBJ2-5, with TRBD2 matching over 9 bases. The CDR3 is made up of 15 amino acids. Germline V gene lookup returns CDR1 MNHNS and CDR2 SASEGT. V trimming: 0 bases; J trimming: 2 bases; junction bases outside the gene matches: 1. CDR3: CASSEASGGQETQYF. The CDR3 coding sequence is TGTGCCAGCAGTGAAGCTAGCGGGGGACAAGAGACCCAGTACTTC.

The chain has TRBV7-6 and TRBJ2-3, with D uncertain. The germline gives CDR1 SGHVS, CDR2 FNYEAQ. The CDR3 is 12 amino acids. Trimming stripped 4 bases from V and 2 bases from J, with 4 bases between. Here the CDR3 reads CASSSHTDTQYF. The CDR3 nucleotides are TGTGCCAGCAGCTCCCACACAGATACGCAGTATTTT.

In its sample, this clonotype was seen a few times. The chain employs TRBV6-6 and TRBJ2-5; D may be TRBD2 (5 bases). V was cut by 0 bases and J by 5 bases, with 13 bases left in between. Germline V gene lookup returns CDR1 MNHNY and CDR2 SVGAGI (reference sequence). The CDR3 contains 15 residues. The CDR3 bases are TGTGCCAGCAGTTACTCCCTGGGTTCGGGGGAGACCCAGTACTTC. This translates into CASSYSLGSGETQYF.

Ten or more counts support this clonotype. The chain employs TRBV5-4 and TRBJ2-1; D possibly corresponds to TRBD1 (5 bases). Germline CDR1 reads SGHNT; CDR2 reads YYREEE (reference sequence). The CDR3 loop spans 16 amino acids. V lost 2 bases to trimming and J lost 10 bases, with 22 bases between them. CDR3 coding DNA: TGTGCCAGCAGCTTAGGACAAGGTACCCGCGGACCCGAGCAGTTCTTC. Protein product: CASSLGQGTRGPEQFF.

This clonotype was seen ten or more times. The rearrangement uses TRBV7-3 and TRBJ2-1, with TRBD2 as a possible D gene (6 bases). The CDR3 totals 16 residues. Looked up from germline, CDR1 is SGHTA and CDR2 is FQGTGA. Trimming shortened V by 2 bases and J by 0 bases, and 11 bases separated the two germline ends. The CDR3 DNA reads as TGTGCCAGCAGCTTACGCGCGGGGAGCTCCTACAATGAGCAGTTCTTC. It yields the protein CASSLRAGSSYNEQFF.

The gene calls are TRBV14 and TRBJ1-6; tentative D call: TRBD1 (5 bases). V gave up 8 bases and J gave up 10 bases, with 15 bases separating them. CDR3 length: 13 residues. Germline V gives CDR1 SGHDN, CDR2 FVKESK. CDR3 protein: CASADRAGSPLHF. For the CDR3, the DNA is TGTGCCAGCGCTGACAGAGCCGGATCACCCCTCCACTTT.

This clonotype is medium-sized (0.01 to 0.1%) by share. The chain joins TRBV20-1 to TRBJ1-5, with D unresolved. V lost 1 base, J lost 7 bases, and 14 bases lay in between. The CDR3 has 14 residues. CDR1 is DFQATT, CDR2 SNEGSKA, per germline (reference sequence). The CDR3 sequence is CSARGPDLGQPQHF. The CDR3 DNA is TGCAGTGCTAGAGGCCCTGACCTGGGACAGCCCCAGCATTTT.

V usage is TRBV11-2 and J usage is TRBJ2-7; D may match TRBD1 or TRBD2 (5 bases each). CDR3 length: 15 residues. V lost 6 bases to trimming and J lost 0 bases, with 15 bases between them. Germline V gene sequence: CDR1 SGHAT, CDR2 FQNNGV. The CDR3 region is CASSHRWGSSYEQYF. CDR3 sequence (DNA): TGTGCCAGCAGTCACCGGTGGGGGAGCTCCTACGAGCAGTACTTC. Using reference TRBV11-2 and TRBJ2-7 for the parts outside the CDR3, the full variable domain is EAGVAQSPRYKIIEKRQSVAFWCNPISGHATLYWYQQILGQGPKLLIQFQNNGVVDDSQLPKDRFSAERLKGVDSTLKIQPAKLEDSAVYLCASSHRWGSSYEQYFGPGTRLTVT.

This clonotype came up many times. The chain recombines TRBV5-8 with TRBJ2-1; 7 nucleotides match TRBD2. Per the germline V gene, CDR1 is SGHTS and CDR2 is YDEGEE. The V segment lost 3 bases and the J segment 4 bases; nucleotides outside the gene matches: 7. CDR3 length: 15 amino acids. CDR3 in amino acids: CASSSPGRGYNEQFF. CDR3 DNA sequence: TGTGCCAGCAGCTCCCCGGGGCGGGGGTACAATGAGCAGTTCTTC.

In its sample, this clonotype was seen a few times. The rearrangement links TRBV2 to TRBJ2-1; D may match TRBD1 or TRBD2 (6 bases each). The germline V and J ends were trimmed by 7 bases and 8 bases, with 9 bases remaining between them. The CDR3 has 11 amino acids. In germline, CDR1 is SNHLY, CDR2 FYNNEI. The CDR3 reads CASKRGDEQFF. The CDR3 DNA reads as TGTGCCAGCAAGAGGGGGGATGAGCAGTTCTTC.

As for this clonotype: Given the absence of the conserved phenylalanine or tryptophan at the CDR3 end, a read error is likely. Because the CDR3's place on the DNA is in doubt, the DNA is left out and the CDR3 is given as listed by TCRdb. This chain joins TRBV7-3 and TRBJ2-7. The CDR3 is 8 amino acids in total, end residues counted. Per the germline V gene, CDR1 is SGHTA and CDR2 is FQGTGA. The CDR3 is CASSFIFL.

The V and J genes are TRBV18 and TRBJ2-2; the D gene is possibly TRBD2 (6 bases). Germline loops: CDR1 KGHSH, CDR2 LQKENI. Trimming shortened V by 3 bases and J by 3 bases, and 14 bases separated the two germline ends. This CDR3 is 16 amino acids long. DNA of the CDR3: TGTGCCAGCTCACCCACCGGGACTCGCTACACCGGGGAGCTGTTTTTT. This gives the protein CASSPTGTRYTGELFF.

This clonotype was recorded at least ten times. This chain joins TRBV18 and TRBJ2-1, with unresolved D. Germline V gene data show CDR1 as KGHSH and CDR2 as LQKENI. Trimming pared 3 bases from V and 6 bases from J, leaving 3 bases between. There are 11 residues in the CDR3. The CDR3 spells CASSPTNEQFF. Here the CDR3 DNA reads TGTGCCAGCTCACCGACCAATGAGCAGTTCTTC.

The genes are TRBV12-3 or TRBV12-4 and TRBJ2-7; 9 bases are a match to TRBD1. Trimming removed 5 bases from V and 2 bases from J; junction bases left unmatched: 7. The CDR3 spans 15 residues. The CDR3 DNA follows: TGTGCCAGCAGTCTTACCGGGACAGGGACCTACGAGCAGTACTTC. Its translation: CASSLTGTGTYEQYF.

This clonotype was seen more than once but under ten times. The V call is TRBV7-9, the J call TRBJ2-2; D unclear. The germline V gene encodes CDR1 SEHNR and CDR2 FQNEAQ (reference sequence). The germline V and J ends were trimmed by 10 bases and 0 bases, with 21 bases remaining between them. This CDR3 contains 17 residues. In DNA form, the CDR3 reads TGTGCCATACCGGTGTGGCAGGCACCCACGAACACCGGGGAGCTGTTTTTT. Translating gives CAIPVWQAPTNTGELFF.

The chain has TRBV20-1 and TRBJ1-6; 7 nucleotides align to TRBD1. Germline CDR1 DFQATT, CDR2 SNEGSKA (reference sequence). The J segment lost 4 bases and the V segment lost 6 bases, leaving 9 bases of the junction unmatched. The CDR3 extends over 15 amino acids. CDR3 loop: CSAPPAQGYNSPLHF. CDR3 nucleotide sequence: TGCAGTGCCCCCCCGGCACAGGGGTATAATTCACCCCTCCACTTT.

This clonotype is medium-sized (0.01 to 0.1%). The rearrangement links TRBV7-2 to TRBJ2-7; TRBD1 or TRBD2 may be the D gene (5 bases each). Germline CDR1 SGHTA, CDR2 FQGNSA. The CDR3 consists of 17 residues. V gave up 1 base and J gave up 4 bases, with 20 bases separating them. The CDR3 region has the DNA TGTGCCAGCAGCTTAGGAGCCCCTAGGGGACGGGGTTACGAGCAGTACTTC. Translation gives CASSLGAPRGRGYEQYF.

V and J are TRBV28 and TRBJ1-1; no clear D gene. The CDR3 is made up of 11 amino acids. The V end was cut by 10 bases, the J end by 6 bases, with 12 bases between. Germline V CDR1 and CDR2: MDHEN, SYDVKM. The CDR3 DNA sequence: TGTGCCATAGGTCGTAACCCTGAAGCTTTCTTT. Translation gives CAIGRNPEAFF. The full variable domain, in which reference TRBV28 and TRBJ1-1 provide the parts outside the CDR3, is DVKVTQSSRYLVKRTGEKVFLECVQDMDHENMFWYRQDPGLGLRLIYFSYDVKMKEKGDIPEGYSVSREKKERFSLILESASTNQTSMYLCAIGRNPEAFFGQGTRLTVV.

This clonotype was seen many times. The chain uses TRBV5-1 and TRBJ2-1; 7 positions match TRBD2. The CDR3 is 16 amino acids. Germline V CDR1 and CDR2: SGHRS, YFSETQ. V shed 0 bases, J shed 6 bases, and the junction held 9 bases outside the gene matches. This CDR3 is CASSLEGRGRGNEQFF. The DNA for the CDR3 is TGCGCCAGCAGCTTGGAAGGTCGCGGGAGAGGCAATGAGCAGTTCTTC.

CDR3: CASSSPLNLNTEAFF. CDR3 nucleotide sequence: TGTGCCAGCAGCTCTCCACTGAACCTGAACACTGAAGCTTTCTTT. V and J are TRBV27 and TRBJ1-1; D ambiguous. The CDR3 contains 15 residues. CDR1 is MNHEY and CDR2 is SMNVEV in the germline V gene (reference sequence). Trimming removed 6 bases at V and 0 bases at J, with 14 bases between.

This clonotype was recorded at least ten times. The V call is TRBV6-6, the J call TRBJ2-7, with 8 nucleotides matching TRBD2. Germline V gene lookup returns CDR1 MNHNY and CDR2 SVGAGI (reference sequence). This CDR3 contains 15 residues. V was pared by 6 bases and J by 0 bases, with 7 bases of the junction left unmatched. CDR3 protein: CASRGSSGPSYEQYF. The CDR3 region has the DNA TGTGCCAGCAGGGGTTCTAGCGGGCCCTCCTACGAGCAGTACTTC.

The chain recombines TRBV3-1 with TRBJ2-1; D uncertain. V was shortened by 4 bases and J by 7 bases, with 11 bases between the two germline ends. The length of the CDR3 is 13 residues. CDR1 and CDR2 from the germline V gene are LGHDT and YNNKEL (reference sequence). The CDR3 loop reads CASSRYSPNEQFF. Here the CDR3 DNA reads TGTGCCAGCAGCCGTTATAGCCCGAATGAGCAGTTCTTC.

This clonotype was seen only once. V gene TRBV6-1 combines with J gene TRBJ1-2; 8 nucleotides match TRBD1. V lost 2 bases and J lost 9; bases outside the gene matches: 8. The CDR3 is made up of 14 amino acids. Germline CDR1 reads MNHNS; CDR2 reads SASEGT. The CDR3 nucleotides are TGTGCCAGCAGTGAACCGGGACAGGACCCCAGCTACACCTTC. Protein: CASSEPGQDPSYTF.

This clonotype was found a few times. The rearrangement links TRBV6-2 or TRBV6-3 to TRBJ2-7, with D perhaps matching TRBD1 (6 bases). Germline V gives CDR1 MNHEY, CDR2 SVGEGT. With 8 bases removed from V and 4 bases from J, the gap between germline ends came to 18 bases. This CDR3 is built from 14 residues. CDR3 DNA sequence: TGTGCCAGCCTCGAAGACAGGTTCTCTTACGAGCAGTACTTC. This encodes CASLEDRFSYEQYF.